This TCR beta chain was observed in a study of blood T cell repertoires in COVID-19. The repertoire was sequenced with immunoSEQ multiplex PCR; TCRdb's copy has only in-frame clones and lacks some. The sample consists of about 200,000 clones, 75% to 90% of them appearing once. As for this clone: A junction end diverges from the germline sequence, so it may reflect a read error.

The study recruited people aged roughly 18 to 89 years across about two dozen US areas. CDR1 is SEHNR and CDR2 is FQNEAQ in the germline V gene (reference sequence). This CDR3 contains 14 residues. Specimen: PBMCs or T cells enriched from blood (not recorded which). This TCR was sampled from a woman aged 30 to 39 who had recovered from COVID-19. This chain connects TRBV7-9 to TRBJ2-3; 8 positions agree with TRBD2. In DNA form, the CDR3 reads TGTGCCAGCAGCTTAGCGCAAGGGACTAGGGGAGCGGATTTT. Residues: CASSLAQGTRGADF.